One and the same sample provided the 12 T cell receptor beta chains below, sequenced in a study of blood T cell repertoires in COVID-19. Here immunoSEQ multiplex PCR was the method, and the copy in TCRdb shows in-frame clones only, minus some. The repertoire holds 200,000 to 250,000 clones, with under 90% as singletons. The specimen sequenced was peripheral blood. The source of these receptors is a woman over 75 with COVID-19, enrolled during active disease.

This sequence joins TRBV7-2 and TRBJ2-2; 7 bases map to TRBD1. Germline values: CDR1 SGHTA, CDR2 FQGNSA. The CDR3 extends over 15 amino acids. V lost 5 bases to trimming and J lost 5 bases; unmatched junction nucleotides: 8. The CDR3 nucleotides read TGTGCCAGCAGCCCACGACAGGGTCGGACCGGGGAGCTGTTTTTT. Translation gives CASSPRQGRTGELFF.

The chain is built from TRBV5-4 and TRBJ2-5; D remains unclear. V lost 1 base, J lost 5 bases, and 15 bases lay in between. Per the germline V gene, CDR1 is SGHNT and CDR2 is YYREEE (reference sequence). This CDR3 has 15 amino acids. CDR3 protein: CASSLKQPQVETQYF. The CDR3 coding sequence is TGTGCCAGCAGCTTGAAGCAACCCCAGGTCGAGACCCAGTACTTC. The variable domain in full, with the rest retrieved from reference TRBV5-4 and TRBJ2-5, is ETGVTQSPTHLIKTRGQQVTLRCSSQSGHNTVSWYQQALGQGPQFIFQYYREEENGRGNFPPRFSGLQFPNYSSELNVNALELDDSALYLCASSLKQPQVETQYFGPGTRLLVL.

The J gene is TRBJ1-3, the V gene TRBV30; 7 nucleotides match TRBD1. Germline trimming cut 4 bases from V and 8 bases from J; bases unmatched to any gene: 5. Germline V gene sequence: CDR1 GTSNPN, CDR2 SVGIG (reference sequence). The CDR3 is 12 amino acids. CDR3 in amino acids: CAWTRTGDTIYF. The CDR3 DNA sequence: TGTGCCTGGACTAGGACAGGAGACACCATATATTTT.

The rearrangement uses TRBV19 and TRBJ1-5, with D unclear. This CDR3 is built from 19 residues. The germline V gene encodes CDR1 LNHDA and CDR2 SQIVND (reference sequence). Between the trimmed V and J ends, which lost 3 bases and 0 bases, there was a span of 21 bases. The CDR3 sequence is CASSIAVDSLGYSNQPQHF. In DNA form, the CDR3 reads TGTGCCAGTAGTATTGCCGTAGATTCTCTTGGTTATAGCAATCAGCCCCAGCATTTT.

CDR3 loop: CAWSGTSTTDTQYF. The CDR3 DNA follows: TGTGCCTGGAGTGGAACTAGTACCACAGATACGCAGTATTTT. The chain combines TRBV30 with TRBJ2-3; maybe TRBD2 (5 bases). The V end lost 1 base, the J end lost 2 bases, and 10 bases lay between the germline ends. Germline loops: CDR1 GTSNPN, CDR2 SVGIG (reference sequence). The CDR3 runs to 14 residues. The variable domain in full, with the rest retrieved from reference TRBV30 and TRBJ2-3, is SQTIHQWPATLVQPVGSPLSLECTVEGTSNPNLYWYRQAAGRGLQLLFYSVGIGQISSEVPQNLSASRPQDRQFILSSKKLLLSDSGFYLCAWSGTSTTDTQYFGPGTRLTVL.

This chain joins TRBV5-1 and TRBJ1-1, with D possibly TRBD1 on 5 matching bases. Trimming stripped 4 bases from V and 3 bases from J, with 16 bases between. CDR1 is SGHRS, CDR2 YFSETQ, per germline. There are 15 residues in the CDR3. The CDR3 spells CASSPTSRGDTEAFF. The DNA of the CDR3 is TGCGCCAGCAGCCCAACATCTCGGGGGGACACTGAAGCTTTCTTT.

The chain employs TRBV30 and TRBJ1-5; weak D call: TRBD1 (5 bases). Trimming pared 0 bases from V and 2 bases from J, leaving 17 bases between. Germline V gene data show CDR1 as GTSNPN and CDR2 as SVGIG (reference sequence). There are 17 residues in the CDR3. The CDR3 DNA is TGTGCCTGGAGTGTAACCTGGGGCCCGGGGGGCAATCAGCCCCAGCATTTT. It is translated as CAWSVTWGPGGNQPQHF.

The chain carries TRBV6-5 and TRBJ2-7; a weak D match, TRBD2 (6 bases). The V and J ends lost 2 bases and 5 bases respectively, with 13 bases between them. CDR3 size: 14 residues. The germline V gene has CDR1 MNHEY and CDR2 SVGAGI. The CDR3 DNA reads TGTGCCAGCAGTTACCGGGGGTTTATTAACGAGCAGTACTTC. Protein product: CASSYRGFINEQYF.

The chain carries TRBV11-2 and TRBJ2-3, with 7 bases that match TRBD1. CDR1 and CDR2 (germline): SGHAT, FQNNGV. The ends lost 5 bases at V and 2 bases at J; junction bases unmatched: 4. The CDR3 has 14 residues. In nucleotides, the CDR3 is TGTGCCAGCAGCCTACAGGGGATCACAGATACGCAGTATTTT. Translating it yields CASSLQGITDTQYF.

The chain links TRBV20-1 to TRBJ1-2; maybe TRBD1 (6 bases). Per germline, CDR1 DFQATT and CDR2 SNEGSKA (reference sequence). The CDR3 is made up of 11 amino acids. Trimming stripped 5 bases from V and 7 bases from J, with 11 bases between. The CDR3 DNA reads as TGCAGTGCTTACCAGGGGACTGGCTACACCTTC. Residues: CSAYQGTGYTF.

This clone was seen once. V gene TRBV6-5 combines with J gene TRBJ2-2; TRBD1 aligns across 7 bases. The CDR3 loop spans 15 amino acids. Losses at the gene ends were 7 bases for V and 3 bases for J; bases not matched to a gene: 8. CDR1 and CDR2 (germline): MNHEY, SVGAGI. The CDR3 spells CASKNDRVDTGELFF. CDR3 coding DNA: TGTGCCAGCAAGAACGACAGGGTGGACACCGGGGAGCTGTTTTTT.

This clone was picked up one time. This sequence joins TRBV28 and TRBJ1-5, with 7 bases lining up with TRBD1. After removal of 11 bases from V and 9 bases from J, the junction contained 16 bases not matched to a gene. The CDR3 extends over 14 amino acids. Germline-derived CDR1 and CDR2 are MDHEN and SYDVKM. CDR3 sequence: CAGRAGTAAGPQHF. Written as DNA, the CDR3 is TGTGCCGGCCGGGCCGGGACAGCCGCCGGGCCCCAGCATTTT.